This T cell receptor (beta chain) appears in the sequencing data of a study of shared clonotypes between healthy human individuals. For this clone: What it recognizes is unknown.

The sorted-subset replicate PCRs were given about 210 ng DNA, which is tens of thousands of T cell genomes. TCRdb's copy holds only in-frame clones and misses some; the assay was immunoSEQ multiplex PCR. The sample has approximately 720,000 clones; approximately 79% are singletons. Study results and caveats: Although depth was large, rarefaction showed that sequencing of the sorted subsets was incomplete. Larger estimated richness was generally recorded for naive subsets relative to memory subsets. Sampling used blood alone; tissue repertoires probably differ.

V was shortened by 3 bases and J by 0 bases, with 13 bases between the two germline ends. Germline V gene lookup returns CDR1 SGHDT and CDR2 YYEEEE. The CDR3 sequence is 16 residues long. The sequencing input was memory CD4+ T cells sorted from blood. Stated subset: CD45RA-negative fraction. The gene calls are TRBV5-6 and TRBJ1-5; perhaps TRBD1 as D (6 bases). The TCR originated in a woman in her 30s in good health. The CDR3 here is CASSWTGTNSNQPQHF. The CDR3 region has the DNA TGTGCCAGCAGCTGGACCGGGACAAATAGCAATCAGCCCCAGCATTTT.